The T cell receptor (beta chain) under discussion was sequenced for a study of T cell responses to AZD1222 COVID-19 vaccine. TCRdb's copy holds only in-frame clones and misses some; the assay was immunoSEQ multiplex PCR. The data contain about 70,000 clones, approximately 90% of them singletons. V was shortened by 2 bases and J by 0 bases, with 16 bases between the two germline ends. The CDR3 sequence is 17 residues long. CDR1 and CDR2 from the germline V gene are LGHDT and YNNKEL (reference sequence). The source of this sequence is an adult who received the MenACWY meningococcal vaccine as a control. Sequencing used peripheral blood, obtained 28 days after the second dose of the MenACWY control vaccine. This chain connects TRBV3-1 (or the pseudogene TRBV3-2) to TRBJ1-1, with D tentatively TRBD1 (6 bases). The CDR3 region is CASSQRYTGRMNTEAFF. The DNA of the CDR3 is TGTGCCAGCAGCCAACGTTATACAGGGAGGATGAACACTGAAGCTTTCTTT.